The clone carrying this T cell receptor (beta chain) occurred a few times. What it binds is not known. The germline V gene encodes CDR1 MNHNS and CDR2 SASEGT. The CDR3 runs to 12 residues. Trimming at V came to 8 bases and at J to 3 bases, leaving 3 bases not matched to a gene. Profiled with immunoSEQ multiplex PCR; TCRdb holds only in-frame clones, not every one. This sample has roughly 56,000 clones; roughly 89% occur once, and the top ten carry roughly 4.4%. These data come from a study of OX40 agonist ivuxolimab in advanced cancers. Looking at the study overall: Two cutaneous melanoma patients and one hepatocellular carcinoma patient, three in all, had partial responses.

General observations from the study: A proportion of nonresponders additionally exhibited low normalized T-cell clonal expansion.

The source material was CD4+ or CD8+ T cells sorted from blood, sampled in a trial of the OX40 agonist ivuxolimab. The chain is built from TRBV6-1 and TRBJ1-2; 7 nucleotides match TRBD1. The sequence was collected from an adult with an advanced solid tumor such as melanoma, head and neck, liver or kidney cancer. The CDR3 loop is CASLGQHYGYTF. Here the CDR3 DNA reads TGTGCCAGCCTGGGACAGCACTATGGCTACACCTTC.